The rows below give T cell receptor beta chains drawn from one sample of a study of cytomegalovirus exposure and HLA in healthy donors. The repertoire was sequenced with immunoSEQ multiplex PCR; TCRdb's copy has only in-frame clones and lacks some. Here the sample spans 150,000 to 200,000 clones, roughly 80% being singletons. Material for sequencing was PBMCs. These TCRs come from a man in his forties in good health and CMV-seronegative. The CDR3 runs from the conserved cysteine through the conserved F or W. Fields, in order: V gene, clone size, D gene, J gene, CDR3 DNA, CDR3 protein. D genes are given only for firm matches. Some rows have no size entry. The others give once, few or many, or a class for an expanded clone.

TRBV5-1	-	TRBD1	TRBJ1-2	TGCGCCAGCAGCGGAACCCCGACAGGGGGTAACTATGGCTACACCTTC	CASSGTPTGGNYGYTF
TRBV13	-	-	TRBJ2-5	TGTGCCAGCAGCTTAGCCCCGGGACAACAAGAGACCCAGTACTTC	CASSLAPGQQETQYF
TRBV28	-	TRBD1	TRBJ1-2	TGTACCAGCAGTTTCTTAAGACAGGGGGCTATGTATGGTGGCTACACCTTC	CTSSFLRQGAMYGGYTF
TRBV7-9	-	-	TRBJ2-7	TGTTCCAGCAGCTTTCAAGCAGGCCCCTACGAGCAGTACTTC	CSSSFQAGPYEQYF
TRBV5-4	-	-	TRBJ2-5	TGTGCCAGCCTTCCCGCGATGTACCAAGAGACCCAGTACTTC	CASLPAMYQETQYF
TRBV5-4	-	-	TRBJ2-7	TGTGCCAGCAGCCCCCCGGGGGAAGCTAGCGAGCAGTACTTC	CASSPPGEASEQYF
TRBV5-1	-	TRBD1	TRBJ2-5	TGCGCCAGCAGCTTGGTACTTGGGACAGGGGAAGAGACCCAGTACTTC	CASSLVLGTGEETQYF
TRBV4-1	once	-	TRBJ1-4	TGCGCCAGCAGCCAAGATAGCGGTAATGAAAAACTGTTTTTT	CASSQDSGNEKLFF
TRBV7-9	-	TRBD2	TRBJ2-4	TGTGCCAGCAGCCCCCTGCAGGGAGGGGCCAAAAACATTCAGTACTTC	CASSPLQGGAKNIQYF
TRBV30	-	-	TRBJ1-6	TGTGCCTGGATGGGTCAAACGGGATCACCCCTCCACTTT	CAWMGQTGSPLHF
TRBV6-5	many	-	TRBJ1-1	TGTGCCAGCAGTTACGCGTCTGAAGCTTTCTTT	CASSYASEAFF
TRBV4-2	-	-	TRBJ1-1	TGTGCCAGCAGCCAGGGACTCTTGGGGGATCCTGAAGCTTTCTTT	CASSQGLLGDPEAFF
TRBV6-6	-	-	TRBJ2-1	TGTGCCAGCAGTTACGGAGGGGAAAACTACAATGAGCAGTTCTTC	CASSYGGENYNEQFF
TRBV6-6	-	TRBD1	TRBJ1-5	TGTGCCAGCAGTCTAACAGGGGGCAATCAGCCCCAGCATTTT	CASSLTGGNQPQHF
TRBV6-1	few	-	TRBJ1-3	TGTGCCAGCAGTGATGCCGGGAGGACCGGAAACACCATATATTTT	CASSDAGRTGNTIYF
TRBV5-1	-	TRBD2	TRBJ2-7	TGCGCCAGCAGCTTAGTAGCGGGGGGTTCCTACGAGCAGTACTTC	CASSLVAGGSYEQYF
TRBV27	few	TRBD1	TRBJ1-2	TGTGCCAGCAGTTTCTCAATCCAGGGGGCGAATGGCTACACCTTC	CASSFSIQGANGYTF
TRBV11-2	-	-	TRBJ2-3	TGTGCCAGCGGAGAGAGTGATACGCAGTATTTT	CASGESDTQYF
TRBV5-6	-	-	TRBJ2-3	TGTGCCAGCAGCTTGCCTAGCACAGATACGCAGTATTTT	CASSLPSTDTQYF
TRBV7-2	-	TRBD1	TRBJ2-7	TGTGCCAGCAGCCAGTTCCGGGACAGGTTCCCCTACGAGCAGTACTTC	CASSQFRDRFPYEQYF
TRBV21-1	once	-	TRBJ1-6	TGTGCCAGCACCCCGCGGGGGGGGGACTCACCCCTCCACTTT	CASTPRGGDSPLHF
TRBV11-2	-	TRBD1	TRBJ2-7	TGTGCCAGCAGCTTAGGGTATGGACAGGGTACCTACGAGCAGTACTTC	CASSLGYGQGTYEQYF
TRBV28	-	TRBD1	TRBJ1-4	TGTGCCAGCAGTGGACAGGGGACAAATGAAAAACTGTTTTTT	CASSGQGTNEKLFF
TRBV7-8	-	-	TRBJ2-7	TGTGCCAGCAGCTTCGGTAGCCCCTATGAGCAGTACTTC	CASSFGSPYEQYF
TRBV4-3	few	TRBD1	TRBJ1-1	TGCGCCAGCAGCCAAGACCACAGGGGGCGAAACACTGAAGCTTTCTTT	CASSQDHRGRNTEAFF
TRBV5-6	few	-	TRBJ1-1	TGTGCCAGCAGCAAACTCGGGGAGGCCACTGAAGCTTTCTTT	CASSKLGEATEAFF
TRBV5-5	-	TRBD1	TRBJ1-4	TGTGCCAGCAGCTGGGGGACAGTCAATGAAAAACTGTTTTTT	CASSWGTVNEKLFF
TRBV10-2	-	TRBD2	TRBJ2-1	TGCGCCAGCAGCATTACTAGCGGGGTTAACAATGAGCAGTTCTTC	CASSITSGVNNEQFF
TRBV6-5	-	-	TRBJ1-1	TGTGCCAGTAAGACGACAGGACCGAACACTGAAGCTTTCTTT	CASKTTGPNTEAFF
TRBV11-2	-	-	TRBJ2-7	TGTGCCAGCAGCTTTTCGGGAGCCTACGAGCAGTACTTC	CASSFSGAYEQYF
TRBV7-6	-	-	TRBJ2-1	TGTGCCAGCAGCTTAAAGGACACTAAGCCCTACAATGAGCAGTTCTTC	CASSLKDTKPYNEQFF